This TCR beta chain was recovered during a study of Graves' ophthalmopathy and Graves' hyperthyroidism. Clinicians made diagnoses from clinical symptoms, serum thyroxine, TRAb, thyroid ultrasound and orbital computed tomography. What supplied the PBMCs was more than 7.5 ml of fresh peripheral blood. This clonotype was picked up many times. RNA transcripts provided the template for amplifying TCR beta CDR3 regions. The authors performed first-round RT-PCR with HTBI primers and then a second-round multiplex PCR. Using its own MiXCR run on the multiplex PCR reads, TCRdb lists one record per CDR3 protein. This sample carries hundreds of thousands of distinct CDR3 sequences, around 40% of them seen once, and the ten largest clones take less than 55%. Germline CDR1 is SQVTM and CDR2 is ANQGSEA. CDR3 size: 12 residues.

The sequence was collected from an adult man with Graves' ophthalmopathy. V gene TRBV29-1 combines with J gene TRBJ1-2; 7 nucleotides line up with TRBD1. The sample was peripheral blood. Here the CDR3 reads CSHQGDPWGYTF. CDR3 DNA: TGCAGTCACCAGGGGGACCCATGGGGCTACACCTTC.